This T cell receptor beta chain is drawn from a study of blood T cells in healthy people across ages. Points from the study as a whole: With age, beta diversity per million T cells declined roughly linearly, significantly by approximately 40.

The authors ran a second PCR of roughly 6 to 11 cycles using a sample-barcoded 5' primer and a J-beta primer mix. TCRdb recomputed calls from the 5' RACE reads with MiXCR, one row per CDR3 protein. The table records about 1.4 million distinct CDR3 sequences, 55% to 75% of them present only once. As for this clonotype: As yet, its antigen is unknown.

The receptor comes from a man younger than 35 in good health. Sequenced input: blood.

The CDR3 DNA is TGTGCCTGGCACCGGGGCGGGAGCGGCACCGGGGAGCTGTTTTTT. It encodes CAWHRGGSGTGELFF. The chain couples TRBV30 to TRBJ2-2; 7 bases agree with TRBD2. Trimming at V came to 5 bases and at J to 4 bases, leaving 10 bases not matched to a gene. This CDR3 contains 15 residues. Looked up from germline, CDR1 is GTSNPN and CDR2 is SVGIG (reference sequence).